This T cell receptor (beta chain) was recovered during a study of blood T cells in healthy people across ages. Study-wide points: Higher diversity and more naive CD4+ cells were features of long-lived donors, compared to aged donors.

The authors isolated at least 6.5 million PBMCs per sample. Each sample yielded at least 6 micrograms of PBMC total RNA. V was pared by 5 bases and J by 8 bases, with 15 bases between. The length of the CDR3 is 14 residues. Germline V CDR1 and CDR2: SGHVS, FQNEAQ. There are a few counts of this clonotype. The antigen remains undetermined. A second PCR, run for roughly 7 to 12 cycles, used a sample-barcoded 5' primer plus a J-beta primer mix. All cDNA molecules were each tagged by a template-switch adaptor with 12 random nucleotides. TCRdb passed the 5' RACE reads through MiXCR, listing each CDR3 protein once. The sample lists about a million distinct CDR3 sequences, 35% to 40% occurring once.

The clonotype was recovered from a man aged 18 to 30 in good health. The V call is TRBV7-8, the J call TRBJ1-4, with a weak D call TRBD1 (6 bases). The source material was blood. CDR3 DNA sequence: TGTGCCAGCAGCCTACTGGAAGGACAGGAAAAACTGTTTTTT. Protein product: CASSLLEGQEKLFF.